The rows below give T cell receptor beta chains drawn from one sample of a study of cytomegalovirus exposure and HLA in healthy donors. Libraries were prepared by immunoSEQ multiplex PCR; TCRdb keeps only in-frame clonotypes and omits some of them. This sample's table reports fewer than 40,000 clones. Sequencing was performed on PBMCs. These receptors all come from a woman between 40 and 55 years old in good health and CMV-seropositive. Both conserved end residues are part of each CDR3. Each record gives: D gene, V gene, J gene, CDR3 protein, CDR3 DNA. The D gene is left open where the match is weak.

D gene: TRBD1; V gene: TRBV27; J gene: TRBJ2-7; CDR3 protein: CASSLRQGVSYEQYF; CDR3 DNA: TGTGCCAGCAGTCTCAGACAGGGGGTCTCCTACGAGCAGTACTTC
D gene: NA; V gene: TRBV28; J gene: TRBJ1-4; CDR3 protein: CATKGQGEKLFF; CDR3 DNA: TGTGCCACCAAAGGGCAGGGTGAAAAACTGTTTTTT
D gene: NA; V gene: TRBV18; J gene: TRBJ2-2; CDR3 protein: CASSPRIATANTGELFF; CDR3 DNA: TGTGCCAGCTCACCGAGGATCGCGACGGCGAACACCGGGGAGCTGTTTTTT
D gene: TRBD1; V gene: TRBV14; J gene: TRBJ1-5; CDR3 protein: CASSHTGVQPQHF; CDR3 DNA: TGTGCCAGCAGTCATACAGGGGTGCAGCCCCAGCATTTT
D gene: NA; V gene: TRBV7-7; J gene: TRBJ2-1; CDR3 protein: CASSPEHGGEQFF; CDR3 DNA: TGTGCTAGCAGTCCTGAACACGGAGGTGAGCAGTTCTTC
D gene: NA; V gene: TRBV13; J gene: TRBJ2-1; CDR3 protein: CASSSRQEQFF; CDR3 DNA: TGTGCCAGCAGCTCCCGACAGGAGCAGTTCTTC
D gene: NA; V gene: TRBV6-5; J gene: TRBJ1-5; CDR3 protein: CASSQEGLGPQHF; CDR3 DNA: TGTGCCAGCAGCCAGGAGGGACTCGGGCCCCAGCATTTT
D gene: TRBD2; V gene: TRBV7-6; J gene: TRBJ2-3; CDR3 protein: CASSLAASGGTDTQYF; CDR3 DNA: TGTGCCAGCAGCTTAGCGGCTAGCGGGGGGACAGATACGCAGTATTTT
D gene: TRBD2; V gene: TRBV30; J gene: TRBJ2-1; CDR3 protein: CAWSAQGTSGSSQFF; CDR3 DNA: TGTGCCTGGAGCGCCCAAGGGACTAGCGGGAGCTCACAGTTCTTC
D gene: NA; V gene: TRBV7-3; J gene: TRBJ2-1; CDR3 protein: CASSLQGGSYNEQFF; CDR3 DNA: TGTGCCAGCAGCCTACAGGGTGGATCCTACAATGAGCAGTTCTTC
D gene: TRBD1; V gene: TRBV7-2; J gene: TRBJ1-6; CDR3 protein: CASSFGQAAISYNSPLHF; CDR3 DNA: TGTGCCAGCAGCTTCGGACAGGCGGCCATCTCCTATAATTCACCCCTCCACTTT
D gene: NA; V gene: TRBV6-5; J gene: TRBJ2-7; CDR3 protein: CASSYGQGTYEQYF; CDR3 DNA: TGTGCCAGCAGTTACGGGCAGGGTACCTACGAGCAGTACTTC
D gene: NA; V gene: TRBV6-6; J gene: TRBJ1-2; CDR3 protein: CASSIAVSSYGYTF; CDR3 DNA: TGTGCCAGCAGCATAGCAGTCTCAAGCTATGGCTACACCTTC
D gene: NA; V gene: TRBV7-9; J gene: TRBJ2-5; CDR3 protein: CASSLQRREETQYF; CDR3 DNA: TGTGCCAGCAGCCTCCAACGGAGGGAGGAGACCCAGTACTTC
D gene: TRBD2; V gene: TRBV7-2; J gene: TRBJ2-7; CDR3 protein: CASSLRAGMGIEQYF; CDR3 DNA: TGTGCCAGCAGCTTGCGAGCGGGGATGGGGATCGAGCAGTACTTC
D gene: TRBD2; V gene: TRBV15; J gene: TRBJ2-3; CDR3 protein: CATSRGLAGAGTHTDTQYF; CDR3 DNA: TGTGCCACCAGCAGAGGGCTAGCGGGAGCAGGCACACACACAGATACGCAGTATTTT
D gene: TRBD2; V gene: TRBV5-3; J gene: TRBJ2-5; CDR3 protein: CARSPTLFTFSGGEGETQYF; CDR3 DNA: TGTGCCAGAAGCCCCACACTTTTCACTTTCAGCGGGGGGGAAGGAGAGACCCAGTACTTC
D gene: TRBD2; V gene: TRBV28; J gene: TRBJ2-1; CDR3 protein: CASSLSPGLANNEQFF; CDR3 DNA: TGTGCCAGCAGTTTATCGCCGGGACTAGCAAACAATGAGCAGTTCTTC
D gene: TRBD2; V gene: TRBV5-1; J gene: TRBJ2-7; CDR3 protein: CASSRLGGGEGQYF; CDR3 DNA: TGCGCCAGCAGCCGCCTGGGGGGGGGAGAGGGGCAGTACTTC
D gene: NA; V gene: TRBV6-5; J gene: TRBJ2-1; CDR3 protein: CASSSLLGSASEQFF; CDR3 DNA: TGTGCCAGCAGCTCTTTACTGGGCTCCGCGTCTGAGCAGTTCTTC
D gene: TRBD2; V gene: TRBV2; J gene: TRBJ2-3; CDR3 protein: CASSRLVAGGTQYF; CDR3 DNA: TGTGCCAGCAGTCGACTTGTAGCGGGAGGGACGCAGTATTTT
D gene: NA; V gene: TRBV7-9; J gene: TRBJ2-1; CDR3 protein: CASSLLAGSYNEQFF; CDR3 DNA: TGTGCCAGCAGCTTACTGGCAGGCTCCTACAATGAGCAGTTCTTC
D gene: NA; V gene: TRBV9; J gene: TRBJ2-7; CDR3 protein: CASSVMGRVIDEQYF; CDR3 DNA: TGTGCCAGCAGCGTAATGGGCAGGGTTATCGACGAGCAGTACTTC
D gene: NA; V gene: TRBV4-2; J gene: TRBJ2-1; CDR3 protein: CASSQDVRGPPRNEQFF; CDR3 DNA: TGTGCCAGCAGCCAAGATGTCCGGGGTCCCCCCCGCAATGAGCAGTTCTTC
D gene: TRBD1; V gene: TRBV27; J gene: TRBJ1-4; CDR3 protein: CASRPGTGGPATNEKLFF; CDR3 DNA: TGTGCCAGCAGACCCGGGACAGGGGGTCCTGCAACTAATGAAAAACTGTTTTTT
D gene: TRBD1; V gene: TRBV6-1; J gene: TRBJ1-5; CDR3 protein: CASSERDSQPLDSNQPQHF; CDR3 DNA: TGTGCCAGCAGTGAACGGGACAGTCAGCCACTGGATAGCAATCAGCCCCAGCATTTT
D gene: NA; V gene: TRBV7-9; J gene: TRBJ2-3; CDR3 protein: CASSSGGPQGADTQYF; CDR3 DNA: TGTGCCAGCAGCTCTGGGGGGCCCCAGGGGGCAGATACGCAGTATTTT
D gene: TRBD2; V gene: TRBV5-1; J gene: TRBJ2-1; CDR3 protein: CASSSPSGLAGGRSYNEQFF; CDR3 DNA: TGCGCCAGCAGCTCCCCATCTGGACTAGCGGGAGGGCGCTCCTACAATGAGCAGTTCTTC
D gene: NA; V gene: TRBV5-6; J gene: TRBJ1-5; CDR3 protein: CASSYSPGGDQPQHF; CDR3 DNA: TGTGCCAGCAGCTACTCCCCCGGGGGGGATCAGCCCCAGCATTTT